This T cell receptor (beta chain) was recorded in a study of cytomegalovirus exposure and HLA in healthy donors. A single count supports this clone. V lost 6 bases and J lost 7, with 13 bases in between. CDR3 length: 14 amino acids. CDR1 and CDR2 (germline): MDHEN, SYDVKM. Nominally healthy donors were sampled, though unrecorded immune exposures were likely. Use of 60 Vbeta and 13 Jbeta primers characterized the PCR. Some clones are missing from TCRdb's copy, which holds only in-frame ones; the method was immunoSEQ multiplex PCR. The repertoire holds some 190,000 clones, with over 65% as singletons. This receptor was taken from a young man in good health and CMV-seronegative. Input material: PBMCs. The J gene is TRBJ1-6, the V gene TRBV28; D is uncertain. The CDR3 reads CASRAPGGNSPLHF. The DNA for the CDR3 is TGTGCCAGCAGGGCCCCGGGTGGGAATTCACCCCTCCACTTT.